The TCR beta chain under discussion was sequenced for a study of cytomegalovirus exposure and HLA in healthy donors. Overall study: For the approximately 360 genotyped donors, roughly 80% fell within the Caucasian-associated ancestry cluster. General observations from the study: V- and J-gene trimming of TCR beta was linked (in a later analysis) to a missense DCLRE1C variant. For cytomegalovirus status, the classifier reportedly gave diagnoses with high specificity and sensitivity. Further analysis was carried out later, and it showed several of the most significant clusters appearing linked to common viral pathogens.

PCR involved 60 Vbeta and 13 Jbeta primers. The data were produced by immunoSEQ multiplex PCR, yet TCRdb's version contains in-frame clones alone and is incomplete. Of under 200,000 clones listed, 85% are singletons. With respect to this clone: Its target is unknown.

The sequenced sample consisted of PBMCs. The sequence was collected from a woman in her 50s in good health and CMV-seronegative.

This chain's CDR3 is CASSVFGQTSDTQYF. CDR3 bases: TGTGCCAGCAGTGTCTTCGGACAGACCTCAGATACGCAGTATTTT. The chain is built from TRBV2 and TRBJ2-3; perhaps TRBD1 as D (6 bases). The V end was cut by 4 bases, the J end by 4 bases, with 15 bases between. The CDR3 has 15 amino acids. Germline V lookup: CDR1 SNHLY, CDR2 FYNNEI.